These 20 T cell receptor beta chains originate from one sample sequenced in a study of blood T cell repertoires in COVID-19. This table comes from immunoSEQ multiplex PCR, and its TCRdb copy is limited to in-frame clones, with some not included. The sample shows more than 65,000 clones, roughly 82% of them seen only once. Sequencing was done on a sample of peripheral blood. The origin of the receptors is a human donor in a cohort sampled during active COVID-19.

The chain joins TRBV4-1 to TRBJ2-7; the match to TRBD1 covers 10 bases. The CDR3 runs 15 residues. From germline, CDR1 is MGHRA and CDR2 YSYEKL. The junction had 6 bases not matched to a gene; V was cut back by 3 bases and J by 4 bases. CDR3 sequence (DNA): TGCGCCAGCAGCCACCCAGGGACAGGGGCTTACGAGCAGTACTTC. It codes for CASSHPGTGAYEQYF.

The chain has TRBV6-5 and TRBJ2-5; 12 bases are a match to TRBD2. Germline loops: CDR1 MNHEY, CDR2 SVGAGI. Trimming at V came to 7 bases and at J to 6 bases, leaving 6 bases not matched to a gene. The CDR3 is 14 residues long. For the CDR3, the DNA is TGTGCCAGCACGAGACTAGCGGGAGATCAGACCCAGTACTTC. This gives the protein CASTRLAGDQTQYF.

This clone was recorded only once. This chain links TRBV5-1 with TRBJ2-1; 15 bases align to TRBD2. The CDR3 length is 17 residues. Germline CDR1 SGHRS, CDR2 YFSETQ. J was trimmed by 9 bases and V by 4 bases; bases with no gene match: 11. In nucleotides, the CDR3 is TGCGCCAGCAGCCCGGGATGGACTAGCGGGGGGGCCACTGAGCAGTTCTTC. It specifies CASSPGWTSGGATEQFF.

This clone turned up a few times. The CDR3: CAISESKGYTEAFF. The DNA for the CDR3 is TGTGCCATCAGTGAGTCGAAGGGGTACACTGAAGCTTTCTTT. The rearrangement joins TRBV10-3 to TRBJ1-1, with a tentative D call TRBD1 (5 bases). Deletions cut 0 bases from V and 3 bases from J, with 8 bases between. The CDR3 is made up of 14 amino acids. Germline lookup yields CDR1 ENHRY and CDR2 SYGVKD.

This clone was recorded only once. V usage is TRBV19 and J usage is TRBJ2-1, with TRBD2 matching over 8 bases. Germline V gene lookup returns CDR1 LNHDA and CDR2 SQIVND (reference sequence). CDR3 length: 12 residues. V was clipped by 9 bases and J by 3 bases; unmatched bases: 1. Here the CDR3 DNA reads TGTGCCAGCGGGGGGGACTACAATGAGCAGTTCTTC. Its protein product is CASGGDYNEQFF.

This rearrangement joins TRBV3-1 (or the pseudogene TRBV3-2) to TRBJ2-7, with a weak D call TRBD1 (6 bases). CDR3 length: 13 amino acids. Germline V gives CDR1 LGHDT, CDR2 YNNKEL (reference sequence). V was shortened by 4 bases and J by 3 bases, with 10 bases between the two germline ends. As DNA, the CDR3 is TGTGCCAGCAGCCTTGCACAGGGCTACGAGCAGTACTTC. It codes for CASSLAQGYEQYF.

A few counts support this clone. The V call is TRBV18, the J call TRBJ1-3; tentatively, D is TRBD1 (5 bases). V lost 2 bases, J lost 0 bases, and 11 bases lay in between. This CDR3 is 16 amino acids long. From germline, CDR1 is KGHSH and CDR2 LQKENI. CDR3 loop: CASSPGAPSSGNTIYF. The CDR3 bases are TGTGCCAGCTCACCAGGGGCACCTTCCTCTGGAAACACCATATATTTT.

This chain links TRBV28 with TRBJ1-5; possibly TRBD1 for D (5 bases). Trimming stripped 6 bases from V and 3 bases from J, with 12 bases between. Germline loops: CDR1 MDHEN, CDR2 SYDVKM. This CDR3 region has 14 residues. CDR3 amino acids: CASSYDSVNQPQHF. DNA of the CDR3: TGTGCCAGCAGCTACGACAGCGTCAATCAGCCCCAGCATTTT. The variable domain in full, with the rest retrieved from reference TRBV28 and TRBJ1-5, is DVKVTQSSRYLVKRTGEKVFLECVQDMDHENMFWYRQDPGLGLRLIYFSYDVKMKEKGDIPEGYSVSREKKERFSLILESASTNQTSMYLCASSYDSVNQPQHFGDGTRLSIL.

There are a few counts of this clone. The CDR3 here is CASSSSSGRAYEQYF. The CDR3 nucleotides are TGTGCCAGCAGCTCGAGTAGCGGGAGGGCTTACGAGCAGTACTTC. The chain carries TRBV7-8 and TRBJ2-7; 11 bases fit TRBD2. The J segment lost 4 bases and the V segment lost 4 bases, leaving 6 bases of the junction unmatched. The CDR3 covers 15 residues. CDR1 is SGHVS and CDR2 is FQNEAQ in the germline V gene.

This clone was detected only a few times. J is TRBJ1-2 and V is TRBV2; a possible D gene is TRBD1 (5 bases). The V end was cut by 6 bases, the J end by 0 bases, with 8 bases between. Germline values: CDR1 SNHLY, CDR2 FYNNEI. The CDR3 has 13 amino acids. CDR3 protein: CASSRAPNYGYTF. For the CDR3, the DNA is TGTGCCAGCAGCAGGGCCCCTAACTATGGCTACACCTTC.

The genes are TRBV11-2 and TRBJ2-3, with D possibly TRBD2 on 6 matching bases. Trimming took 3 bases from V and 7 from J, leaving 14 bases between them. CDR3 length equals 14 residues. CDR1 SGHAT and CDR2 FQNNGV come from the germline V gene. The CDR3 protein is CASSFPPRGNTQYF. CDR3 coding DNA: TGTGCCAGCAGCTTTCCCCCTCGGGGGAATACGCAGTATTTT.

V and J are TRBV18 and TRBJ1-1; D is unclear. CDR1 and CDR2 (germline): KGHSH, LQKENI. V was cut by 5 bases and J by 11 bases, with 24 bases left in between. The CDR3 runs 15 residues. CDR3 in DNA: TGTGCCAGCTCAAGCACAGACGGAGTTGAGGGAATGGCTTTCTTT. This translates into CASSSTDGVEGMAFF.

This chain uses TRBV4-1 with TRBJ2-5; 7 bases line up with TRBD1. Germline V gives CDR1 MGHRA, CDR2 YSYEKL. The CDR3 has 18 residues. V dropped 4 bases and J dropped 2; count of bases not matched to a gene: 16. CDR3 nucleotide sequence: TGCGCCAGCAGCCCTCACAGGGGCTTTACCGCCTCTCAAGAGACCCAGTACTTC. It encodes CASSPHRGFTASQETQYF.

This clone has a handful of counts. The chain links TRBV5-1 to TRBJ1-3, with 9 bases that match TRBD1. The CDR3 has 17 amino acids. Germline CDR1 SGHRS, CDR2 YFSETQ. J was trimmed by 6 bases and V by 3 bases; bases with no gene match: 13. This chain's CDR3 is CASSSTTTGGAENTIYF. DNA for the CDR3: TGCGCCAGCAGCTCGACCACCACAGGGGGCGCCGAAAACACCATATATTTT. The complete variable domain, with remaining parts taken from reference TRBV5-1 and TRBJ1-3, reads KAGVTQTPRYLIKTRGQQVTLSCSPISGHRSVSWYQQTPGQGLQFLFEYFSETQRNKGNFPGRFSGRQFSNSRSEMNVSTLELGDSALYLCASSSTTTGGAENTIYFGEGSWLTVV.

This sequence joins TRBV6-5 and TRBJ1-2; tentatively, D is TRBD1 (6 bases). This CDR3 contains 15 residues. The V gene's germline CDR1 is MNHEY and CDR2 SVGAGI. Trimming left V 6 bases short and J 2 bases short, with 16 bases between. The CDR3 DNA reads as TGTGCCAGCAGCCCCGACAGGCAACCGAACTATGGCTACACCTTC. Translated, it gives CASSPDRQPNYGYTF.

The rearrangement links TRBV19 to TRBJ2-7; 14 bases map to TRBD2. J lost 9 bases, V lost 5 bases, and 9 bases had no gene match. Per germline, CDR1 LNHDA and CDR2 SQIVND (reference sequence). The CDR3 consists of 15 residues. CDR3 coding DNA: TGTGCCAGTAGTTCTACCGGGACTAGCGGGAGTAGGCAGTACTTC. It translates to CASSSTGTSGSRQYF.

V usage is TRBV27 and J usage is TRBJ2-7; 9 bases align to TRBD2. Losses at the gene ends were 7 bases for V and 6 bases for J; bases not matched to a gene: 10. Germline V gene data show CDR1 as MNHEY and CDR2 as SMNVEV (reference sequence). The length of the CDR3 is 14 residues. The CDR3 sequence is CASIGAGGQGEQYF. CDR3 DNA sequence: TGTGCCAGCATAGGAGCGGGAGGCCAAGGCGAGCAGTACTTC.

The chain joins TRBV6-6 to TRBJ2-4; the match to TRBD1 covers 7 bases. The V and J ends lost 2 bases and 6 bases, in that order; junction bases with no gene match: 4. Germline V gene sequence: CDR1 MNHNY, CDR2 SVGAGI (reference sequence). The CDR3 covers 14 residues. CDR3 amino acids: CASSYRGPGNIQYF. The CDR3 region has the DNA TGTGCCAGCAGTTACAGGGGGCCCGGAAACATTCAGTACTTC.

This clone has a handful of counts. The chain combines TRBV7-2 with TRBJ1-6, with unresolved D. V dropped 2 bases and J dropped 7 bases, with 15 bases sitting between them. The CDR3 contains 16 residues. CDR1 is SGHTA and CDR2 is FQGNSA in the germline V gene. The DNA for the CDR3 is TGTGCCAGCAGCTTACAGGCGCCTTCCCTCAATTCACCCCTCCACTTT. This sequence encodes CASSLQAPSLNSPLHF.

The chain has TRBV19 and TRBJ2-2; the D gene is possibly TRBD2 (5 bases). The CDR3 is 13 residues long. V lost 5 bases and J 7 bases, leaving 11 bases between the germline ends. The germline V gene has CDR1 LNHDA and CDR2 SQIVND (reference sequence). The DNA for the CDR3 is TGTGCCAGTAGTTTGAGAGGAGGCGGGGAGCTGTTTTTT. It yields the protein CASSLRGGGELFF. Drawing the rest from reference TRBV19 and TRBJ2-2, the complete variable domain is DGGITQSPKYLFRKEGQNVTLSCEQNLNHDAMYWYRQDPGQGLRLIYYSQIVNDFQKGDIAEGYSVSREKKESFPLTVTSAQKNPTAFYLCASSLRGGGELFFGEGSRLTVL.